This T cell receptor beta chain originates from a study of glioma-infiltrating T cells. Findings and caveats of the study: Very few CDR3 sequences were shared between tissue and blood.

This clonotype appeared many times. The antigen remains undetermined. TCR alpha and beta CDR3 regions were amplified from RNA using iRepertoire nested multiplex PCR. Input was 100-400 ng of tissue mRNA or PBMC total RNA. One entry per CDR3 protein, called by TCRdb with MiXCR from the multiplex PCR reads. The sample yields 170,000 or so distinct CDR3 sequences, 43% seen once. The receptor was isolated from a human donor with low-grade glioma or glioblastoma, undergoing nonglioma brain surgery, or in good health (not recorded which). The specimen was glioma tissue, nonneoplastic brain tissue, or PBMCs (not recorded which).

This CDR3 is CASSIDRLLEPQHF. Written as DNA, the CDR3 is TGTGCCAGTAGTATAGACCGTCTGTTGGAGCCCCAGCATTTT. This chain connects TRBV19 to TRBJ1-5; D unresolved. This CDR3 contains 14 residues. Germline loops: CDR1 LNHDA, CDR2 SQIVND (reference sequence). V was trimmed by 0 bases and J by 8 bases, leaving 11 bases between them.